This TCR beta chain was documented in a study of blood T cell repertoires in COVID-19. Study-wide background: Both acute and convalescent COVID-19 samples were obtained from the United States, Italy and Spain. Sample material is recorded as cDNA or gDNA derived from T cells, B-cell-depleted T cells, or PBMCs.

Authors' analysis steps: Reference gene primer amplification yielded estimated nucleated cell counts. Here immunoSEQ multiplex PCR was the method, and the copy in TCRdb shows in-frame clones only, minus some. V and J calls and clone size come straight from that table; D and trimming were deduced from the DNA. The sample lists about 48,000 clones; approximately 80% were seen once. Sequenced material: peripheral blood. The source of this sequence is a human donor with active or convalescent COVID-19. The donor label of this sample is uncertain.

CDR3 in DNA: TGTGCCAGCAGCGGAGGGACAGGGAGGGACTATGGCTACACCTTC. Translating gives CASSGGTGRDYGYTF. This chain uses TRBV9 with TRBJ1-2, with 9 bases that match TRBD1. V shed 3 bases, J shed 3 bases, and the junction held 6 bases outside the gene matches. The CDR3 has 15 residues. Per germline, CDR1 SGDLS and CDR2 YYNGEE.